This TCR beta chain originates from a study of shared clonotypes between healthy human individuals. Study-wide points: About 5% of naive CD4 clonotypes were shared across several donors. Non-shared clonotypes had lower generation probabilities than clonotypes shared by all four sorted-subset donors.

The count of this clone is one. Its antigen is currently unknown. Profiling relied on immunoSEQ multiplex PCR, and the TCRdb table lists in-frame clones only, not all of them. Of some 2.1 million clones in the sample, roughly 94% were seen once. Among the donors, all were Caucasian adults who lived in Nashville, Tennessee. The sample was naive CD4+ T cells sorted from blood. Subset described: CD45RA+ positively selected. This TCR derives from a young man in good health.

The CDR3 loop is CASSLGAGDFYEQYF. CDR3 coding DNA: TGCGCCAGCAGCTTGGGGGCAGGGGATTTCTACGAGCAGTACTTC. The chain uses TRBV5-1 and TRBJ2-7; tentative D call: TRBD1 (6 bases). The CDR3 consists of 15 residues. Deletions cut 0 bases from V and 3 bases from J, with 13 bases between. The V gene's germline CDR1 is SGHRS and CDR2 YFSETQ.